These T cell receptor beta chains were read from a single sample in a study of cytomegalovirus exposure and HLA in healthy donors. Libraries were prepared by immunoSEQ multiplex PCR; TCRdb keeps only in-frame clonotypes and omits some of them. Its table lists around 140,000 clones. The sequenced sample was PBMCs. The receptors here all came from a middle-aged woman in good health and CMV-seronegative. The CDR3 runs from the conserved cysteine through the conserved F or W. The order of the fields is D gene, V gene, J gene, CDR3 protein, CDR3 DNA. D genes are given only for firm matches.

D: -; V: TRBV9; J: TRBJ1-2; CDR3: CASSGQTNYGYTF; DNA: TGTGCCAGCAGCGGACAGACTAACTATGGCTACACCTTC
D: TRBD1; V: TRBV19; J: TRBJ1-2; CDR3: CASSIGGQTLLTF; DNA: TGTGCCAGTAGTATAGGGGGACAGACCCTTTTAACCTTC
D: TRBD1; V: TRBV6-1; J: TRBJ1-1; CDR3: CASAAWDSYTEAFF; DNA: TGTGCCAGCGCCGCATGGGACAGCTACACTGAAGCTTTCTTT
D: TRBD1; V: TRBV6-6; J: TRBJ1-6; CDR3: CASSYSTGENSPLHF; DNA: TGTGCCAGCAGTTACTCGACAGGGGAAAATTCACCCCTCCACTTT
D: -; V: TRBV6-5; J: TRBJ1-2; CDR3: CASSYSPRDYGYTF; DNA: TGTGCCAGCAGTTACTCCCCCCGGGACTATGGCTACACCTTC
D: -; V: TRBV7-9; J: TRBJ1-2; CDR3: CASSPYSYGYTF; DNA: TGTGCCAGCAGCCCATACAGCTATGGCTACACCTTC
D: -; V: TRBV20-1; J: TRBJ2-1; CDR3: CSASASVEQFF; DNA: TGCAGTGCAAGCGCCTCCGTAGAGCAGTTCTTC
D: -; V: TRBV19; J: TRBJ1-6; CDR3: CASSTYRAESPLHF; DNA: TGTGCCAGTAGTACCTACAGGGCGGAATCACCCCTCCACTTT
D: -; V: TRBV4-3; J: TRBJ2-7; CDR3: CASSQDSQGPYEQYF; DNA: TGCGCCAGCAGCCAAGATTCGCAGGGCCCCTACGAGCAGTACTTC
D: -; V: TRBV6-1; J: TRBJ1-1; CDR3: CASIKSDSFTEAFF; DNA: TGTGCCAGCATCAAATCGGACAGTTTCACTGAAGCTTTCTTT
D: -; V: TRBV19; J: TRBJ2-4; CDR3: CASSGQLAKNIQYF; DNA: TGTGCCAGTAGCGGACAGTTAGCCAAAAACATTCAGTACTTC
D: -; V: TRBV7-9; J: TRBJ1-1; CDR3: CASSLARADRAFF; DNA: TGTGCCAGCAGCTTAGCGCGGGCAGATAGGGCTTTCTTT
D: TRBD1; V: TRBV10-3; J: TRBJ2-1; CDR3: CAIGTGLGEQFF; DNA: TGTGCCATCGGGACAGGGCTAGGGGAGCAGTTCTTC
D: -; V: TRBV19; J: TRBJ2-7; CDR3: CASSRRRGDEQYF; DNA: TGTGCCAGTAGTCGACGCAGGGGGGACGAGCAGTACTTC
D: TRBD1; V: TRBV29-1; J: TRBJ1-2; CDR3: CSVTLGQGLNYGYTF; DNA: TGCAGCGTTACACTTGGACAGGGACTAAACTATGGCTACACCTTC
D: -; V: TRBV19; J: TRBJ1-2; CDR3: CASTLLATRDGYTF; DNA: TGTGCCAGTACCCTCTTGGCAACCCGGGATGGCTACACCTTC
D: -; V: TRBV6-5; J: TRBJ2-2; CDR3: CASSVTETISGELFF; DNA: TGTGCCAGCAGTGTAACGGAGACCATTTCCGGGGAGCTGTTTTTT
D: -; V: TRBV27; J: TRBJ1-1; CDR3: CASTAGPTPRGTEAFF; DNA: TGTGCCAGCACTGCGGGGCCCACCCCGAGGGGCACTGAAGCTTTCTTT
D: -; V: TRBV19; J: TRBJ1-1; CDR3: CASREVGMDTEAFF; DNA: TGTGCCAGTAGGGAGGTGGGCATGGACACTGAAGCTTTCTTT
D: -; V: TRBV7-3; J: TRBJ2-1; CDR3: CASSSPWTSNEQFF; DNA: TGTGCCAGCAGCTCCCCGTGGACTTCCAATGAGCAGTTCTTC
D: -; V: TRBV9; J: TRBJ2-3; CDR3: CASSVDPGPSTDTQYF; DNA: TGTGCCAGCAGCGTAGATCCAGGGCCTAGCACAGATACGCAGTATTTT
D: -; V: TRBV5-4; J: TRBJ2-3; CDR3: CASAPHSTDTQYF; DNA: TGTGCCAGCGCGCCCCACAGCACAGATACGCAGTATTTT
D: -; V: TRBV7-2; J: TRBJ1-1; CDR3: CASSFHPGGNTEAFF; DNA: TGTGCCAGCAGCTTTCATCCCGGAGGGAACACTGAAGCTTTCTTT
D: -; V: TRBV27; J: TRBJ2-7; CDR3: CATRTVNYEQYF; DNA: TGTGCCACCCGGACAGTCAATTACGAGCAGTACTTC
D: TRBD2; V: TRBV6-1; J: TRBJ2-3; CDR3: CASSGLTSGGRTDTQYF; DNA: TGTGCCAGCAGTGGGTTGACTAGCGGGGGGCGGACTGATACGCAGTATTTT
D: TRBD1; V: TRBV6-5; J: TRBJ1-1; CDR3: CASSRTGDTEAFF; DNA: TGTGCCAGCAGTCGCACAGGGGACACTGAAGCTTTCTTT
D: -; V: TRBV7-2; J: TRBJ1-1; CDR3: CASSSMAGYTEAFF; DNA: TGTGCCAGCAGCTCTATGGCAGGTTACACTGAAGCTTTCTTT
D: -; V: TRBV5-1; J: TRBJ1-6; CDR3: CASSSREGDNSPLHF; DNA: TGCGCCAGCAGTTCGAGGGAGGGGGATAATTCACCCCTCCACTTT
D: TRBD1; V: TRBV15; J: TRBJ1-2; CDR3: CATSRVGGQGSGGYTF; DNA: TGTGCCACCAGCAGAGTTGGGGGACAGGGGAGCGGTGGCTACACCTTC
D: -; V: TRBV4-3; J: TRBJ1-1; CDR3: CASSSQDTEAFF; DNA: TGCGCCAGCAGCTCACAGGACACTGAAGCTTTCTTT
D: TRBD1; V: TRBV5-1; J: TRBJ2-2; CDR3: CASSLTPTGMGHRGAVF; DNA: TGCGCCAGCAGCTTGACCCCGACAGGGATGGGGCACCGGGGAGCTGTTTTT
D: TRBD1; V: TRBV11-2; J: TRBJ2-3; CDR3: CASSLLRGRTDTQYF; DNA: TGTGCCAGCAGCTTACTTAGGGGGCGGACAGATACGCAGTATTTT
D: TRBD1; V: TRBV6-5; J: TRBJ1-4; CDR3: CASSSNRDRGEKLFF; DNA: TGTGCCAGCAGCTCAAACCGGGACAGGGGGGAAAAACTGTTTTTT
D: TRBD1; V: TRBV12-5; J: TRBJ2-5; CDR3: CASGPGQGFGETQYF; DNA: TGTGCTAGTGGTCCGGGACAGGGATTCGGAGAGACCCAGTACTTC
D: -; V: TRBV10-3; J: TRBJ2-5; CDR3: CAISPPGVETQYF; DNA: TGTGCCATCAGTCCCCCGGGGGTAGAGACCCAGTACTTC
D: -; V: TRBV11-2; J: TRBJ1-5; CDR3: CASSLGGVSNQPQHF; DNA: TGTGCCAGCAGCCTCGGCGGGGTTAGCAATCAGCCCCAGCATTTT
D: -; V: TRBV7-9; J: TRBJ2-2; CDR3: CASSLDTNTGELFF; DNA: TGTGCCAGCAGCTTAGATACGAACACCGGGGAGCTGTTTTTT
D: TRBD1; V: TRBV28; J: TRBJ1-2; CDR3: CAGSTGLHYGYTF; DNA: TGTGCCGGATCGACAGGGCTGCACTATGGCTACACCTTC
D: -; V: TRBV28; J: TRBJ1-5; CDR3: CATLKNDQPQHF; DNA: TGTGCCACCCTAAAAAACGATCAGCCCCAGCATTTT
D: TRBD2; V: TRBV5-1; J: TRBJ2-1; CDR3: CASSLVGLAGANEQFF; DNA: TGCGCCAGCAGCTTGGTCGGTCTAGCGGGGGCCAATGAGCAGTTCTTC
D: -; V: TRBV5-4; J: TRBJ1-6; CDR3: CASSLFGDSPLHF; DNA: TGTGCCAGCAGCTTGTTCGGGGATTCACCCCTCCACTTT
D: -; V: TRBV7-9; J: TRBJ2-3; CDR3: CASSRDISTDTQYF; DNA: TGTGCCAGCAGCCGGGACATTAGCACAGATACGCAGTATTTT
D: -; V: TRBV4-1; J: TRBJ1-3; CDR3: CASSQPANTIYF; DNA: TGCGCCAGCAGCCAGCCTGCGAACACCATATATTTT
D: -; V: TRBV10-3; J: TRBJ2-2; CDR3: CAISEAGTNTGELFF; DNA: TGTGCCATCAGTGAGGCAGGCACGAACACCGGGGAGCTGTTTTTT
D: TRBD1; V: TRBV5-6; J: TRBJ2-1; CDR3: CASSSYRGPSNEQFF; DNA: TGTGCCAGCAGCTCATACAGGGGCCCCAGCAATGAGCAGTTCTTC
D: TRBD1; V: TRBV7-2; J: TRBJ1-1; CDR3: CASSLGGENTEAFF; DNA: TGTGCCAGCAGCCTAGGGGGCGAGAACACTGAAGCTTTCTTT
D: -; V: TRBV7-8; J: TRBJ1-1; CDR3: CASSLSGVAFF; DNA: TGTGCCAGCAGCTTAAGCGGGGTAGCTTTCTTT
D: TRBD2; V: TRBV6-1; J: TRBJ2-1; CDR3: CASRVGWGGYNEQFF; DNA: TGTGCCAGCAGGGTTGGCTGGGGAGGGTACAATGAGCAGTTCTTC
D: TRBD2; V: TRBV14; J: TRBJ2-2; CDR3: CASSQGIAGTGELFF; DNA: TGTGCCAGCAGCCAAGGGATAGCGGGCACCGGGGAGCTGTTTTTT
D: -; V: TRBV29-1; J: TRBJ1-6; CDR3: CSVEVPVIRVGNSPLHF; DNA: TGCAGCGTTGAAGTTCCCGTAATCAGGGTAGGTAATTCACCCCTCCACTTT
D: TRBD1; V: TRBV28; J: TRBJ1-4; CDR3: CASSPGGPANEKLFF; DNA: TGTGCCAGCAGCCCAGGGGGCCCGGCTAATGAAAAACTGTTTTTT
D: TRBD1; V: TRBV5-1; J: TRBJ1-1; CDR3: CASSFSSPGQGNTEAFF; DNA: TGCGCCAGCAGCTTTTCGTCCCCGGGACAGGGGAACACTGAAGCTTTCTTT
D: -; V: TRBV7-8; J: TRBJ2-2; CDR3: CASSLDLSRVFTGELFF; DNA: TGTGCCAGCAGCTTAGACCTTAGCAGGGTATTCACCGGGGAGCTGTTTTTT
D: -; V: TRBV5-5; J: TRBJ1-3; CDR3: CASSLGSERRSSGNTIYF; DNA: TGTGCCAGCAGCTTGGGTAGCGAGAGGCGAAGCTCTGGAAACACCATATATTTT
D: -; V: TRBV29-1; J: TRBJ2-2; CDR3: CSVASFGLGGPGELFF; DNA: TGCAGCGTTGCTTCTTTTGGGCTGGGGGGACCCGGGGAGCTGTTTTTT
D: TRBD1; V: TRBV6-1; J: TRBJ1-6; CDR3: CASSEGRDRSNSPLHF; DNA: TGTGCTAGCAGTGAAGGAAGGGACAGGTCTAATTCACCCCTCCACTTT
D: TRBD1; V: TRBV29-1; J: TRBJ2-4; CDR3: CSVEGASKNIQYF; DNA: TGCAGCGTCGAGGGGGCGTCAAAAAACATTCAGTACTTC